The 28 T cell receptor beta chains in this list originate from one sample, sequenced in a study of T cell responses to AZD1222 COVID-19 vaccine (dated by TCRdb to about 2021). The library was generated by the immunoSEQ multiplex PCR assay. Imported from immuneACCESS, the table was reduced by TCRdb to in-frame sequences with V and J called. These copies leave out some clones; in studies compared against another copy, an unresolved V gene accounts for under half, and the cause of the remainder is not known. The sample table contains approximately 100,000 clones; only one count was recorded for about 90% of them. The leading ten clones occupy about a tenth of the sample. The intended sense of this specimen's time point label: about 28 days (+/-7) after the second vaccine dose. Here the sequenced sample was peripheral blood, taken 28 days after the second AZD1222 dose. Receptors were obtained from an adult who received the AZD1222 COVID-19 vaccine.

This clone was detected once. The CDR3 sequence is CASSQGQGNSPLHF. CDR3 sequence (DNA): TGTGCCAGCTCACAGGGACAAGGAAATTCACCCCTCCACTTT. V usage is TRBV18 and J usage is TRBJ1-6; possibly TRBD1 for D (6 bases). With 4 bases removed from V and 7 bases from J, the gap between germline ends came to 11 bases. Germline V gene data show CDR1 as KGHSH and CDR2 as LQKENI. The CDR3 length is 14 residues.

The chain recombines TRBV19 with TRBJ2-7; 7 bases agree with TRBD2. Germline CDR1 and CDR2: LNHDA and SQIVND (reference sequence). The length of the CDR3 is 16 residues. The V gene end was trimmed by 6 bases and the J gene end by 0 bases; junction bases not matched to a gene: 11. CDR3 coding DNA: TGTGCCAGTAGAAGACACAGCGGCGGGAGCTCCTACGAGCAGTACTTC. Its protein is CASRRHSGGSSYEQYF.

The chain recombines TRBV24-1 with TRBJ2-3, with 8 bases lining up with TRBD2. This CDR3 is 13 amino acids long. The ends lost 7 bases at V and 4 bases at J; junction bases unmatched: 3. Germline V CDR1 and CDR2: KGHDR, SFDVKD. The CDR3 is CATRRGASDTQYF. CDR3 DNA: TGTGCCACCAGGCGGGGGGCCTCAGATACGCAGTATTTT.

V is TRBV28 and J is TRBJ1-1; D is ambiguous. From germline, CDR1 is MDHEN and CDR2 SYDVKM. The CDR3 is 11 residues long. V dropped 3 bases and J dropped 5 bases, with 4 bases sitting between them. CDR3 sequence (DNA): TGTGCCAGCAGTTTGGGGACTGAAGCTTTCTTT. Translated, it gives CASSLGTEAFF.

The V and J genes are TRBV27 and TRBJ1-3; 9 bases match TRBD1. The germline CDR1 and CDR2 sequences are MNHEY and SMNVEV (reference sequence). V trimming: 3 bases; J trimming: 4 bases; junction bases outside the gene matches: 7. The CDR3 runs 16 residues. CDR3 in amino acids: CASSFTGGTIGNTIYF. The DNA for the CDR3 is TGTGCCAGCAGTTTTACAGGGGGCACGATAGGAAACACCATATATTTT.

J is TRBJ1-2 and V is TRBV4-3; D gene unclear. V lost 5 bases and J 8 bases, leaving 15 bases between the germline ends. CDR3 size: 13 residues. Germline V gene lookup returns CDR1 LGHNA and CDR2 YSLEER. CDR3 protein: CASSSGVTVGYTF. CDR3 DNA sequence: TGCGCCAGCAGCTCCGGGGTTACCGTCGGCTACACCTTC.

In this sample, this clone turned up once. This chain links TRBV7-2 with TRBJ1-5; D unresolved. This CDR3 spans 16 amino acids. Trimming left V 4 bases short and J 3 bases short, with 16 bases between. In germline, CDR1 is SGHTA, CDR2 FQGNSA. The CDR3 DNA reads TGTGCCAGCAGCTCGACGGGCCGGGTAAACAATCAGCCCCAGCATTTT. It yields the protein CASSSTGRVNNQPQHF.

The J gene is TRBJ2-7, the V gene TRBV10-3; D might be TRBD2 (7 bases). V was trimmed by 2 bases and J by 0 bases, leaving 23 bases between them. Germline V lookup: CDR1 ENHRY, CDR2 SYGVKD. The CDR3 sequence is 19 residues long. The CDR3 DNA is TGTGCCATCAGTGAGCCTACCTCGGGGGGCAGCCCACTCTCCTACGAGCAGTACTTC. Translation: CAISEPTSGGSPLSYEQYF.

The chain is built from TRBV3-1 (or the pseudogene TRBV3-2) and TRBJ1-6, with D uncertain. Germline loops: CDR1 LGHDT, CDR2 YNNKEL (reference sequence). The ends were cut back, 1 base at V and 8 bases at J, with 6 bases in the middle. The CDR3 extends over 13 amino acids. In DNA, the CDR3 is TGTGCCAGCAGCCAAGTTGGGGATTCACCCCTCCACTTT. Translation: CASSQVGDSPLHF.

The chain recombines TRBV7-3 with TRBJ1-6, with 10 positions matching TRBD1. The V gene end was trimmed by 2 bases and the J gene end by 9 bases; junction bases not matched to a gene: 4. Germline V lookup: CDR1 SGHTA, CDR2 FQGTGA. The CDR3 extends over 15 amino acids. CDR3 amino acids: CASSLGTGVTSPLHF. In nucleotides, the CDR3 is TGTGCCAGCAGCTTAGGGACAGGGGTTACTTCACCCCTCCACTTT.

Only a few counts were recorded for this clone. V usage is TRBV7-2 and J usage is TRBJ1-1, with D hard to call. V was clipped by 3 bases and J by 5 bases, with 16 bases between them. Germline V lookup: CDR1 SGHTA, CDR2 FQGNSA. The CDR3 length is 15 residues. CDR3 region: CASSFLSDKRTEAFF. The CDR3 nucleotides are TGTGCCAGCAGCTTTCTGTCCGATAAGAGGACTGAAGCTTTCTTT.

This clone is a singleton in its sample. V is TRBV7-9 and J is TRBJ2-1; the match to TRBD2 covers 9 bases. In germline, CDR1 is SEHNR, CDR2 FQNEAQ (reference sequence). V lost 3 bases, J lost 6 bases, and 3 bases stayed unmatched. The CDR3 has 14 amino acids. The CDR3 protein is CASSLGTSLNEQFF. The CDR3 region has the DNA TGTGCCAGCAGCTTGGGGACTAGCCTCAATGAGCAGTTCTTC. Variable domain in full (rest from reference TRBV7-9 and TRBJ2-1): DTGVSQNPRHKITKRGQNVTFRCDPISEHNRLYWYRQTLGQGPEFLTYFQNEAQLEKSRLLSDRFSAERPKGSFSTLEIQRTEQGDSAMYLCASSLGTSLNEQFFGPGTRLTVL.

This chain links TRBV21-1 with TRBJ1-5. TRBV21-1 counts as a pseudogene. CDR3 length: 14 residues. CDR3 DNA: TGTGCCAGCAGCAAGGGGAGATCCAATCAGCCCCAGCATTTT. Amino acids: CASSKGRSNQPQHF.

The chain links TRBV7-2 to TRBJ2-5; no clear D gene. The V and J ends lost 1 base and 1 base respectively, with 7 bases between them. Germline loops: CDR1 SGHTA, CDR2 FQGNSA. The CDR3 sequence is 14 residues long. The DNA for the CDR3 is TGTGCCAGCAGCTTAGTGCCCAGCCAAGAGACCCAGTACTTC. This sequence encodes CASSLVPSQETQYF.

This clone is a singleton in its sample. This sequence joins TRBV13 and TRBJ2-3, with D perhaps being TRBD1 or TRBD2 (6 bases each). With 2 bases removed from V and 2 bases from J, the gap between germline ends came to 14 bases. The CDR3 extends over 16 amino acids. Looked up from germline, CDR1 is PRHDT and CDR2 is FYEKMQ (reference sequence). Here the CDR3 reads CASSLFVGGYTDTQYF. The DNA of the CDR3 is TGTGCCAGCAGCTTATTCGTCGGGGGCTACACAGATACGCAGTATTTT.

The count of this clone is one. CDR3 sequence: CASTAYGTGIHNEQFF. The CDR3 DNA reads as TGTGCCAGCACCGCCTATGGGACAGGGATACACAATGAGCAGTTCTTC. The chain uses TRBV7-2 and TRBJ2-1; TRBD1 matches at 9 bases. The trim removed 7 bases at V and 5 bases at J, leaving 12 bases unmatched. The germline CDR1 and CDR2 sequences are SGHTA and FQGNSA. The CDR3 covers 16 residues.

CDR3 region: CASSQDRMGWNEQFF. The CDR3 bases are TGTGCCAGCAGCCAAGATCGCATGGGTTGGAATGAGCAGTTCTTC. The chain has TRBV3-1 (or the pseudogene TRBV3-2) and TRBJ2-1; D is uncertain. Trimming pared 0 bases from V and 7 bases from J, leaving 13 bases between. CDR3 length equals 15 residues. CDR1 is LGHDT, CDR2 YNNKEL, per germline (reference sequence).

This clone was seen a single time. V and J are TRBV6-5 and TRBJ2-7; possibly TRBD1 or TRBD2 for D (5 bases each). Deletions cut 5 bases from V and 0 bases from J, with 14 bases between. This CDR3 spans 15 amino acids. Germline loops: CDR1 MNHEY, CDR2 SVGAGI. CDR3: CASSREKGPSYEQYF. CDR3 coding DNA: TGTGCCAGCAGTCGGGAAAAGGGGCCCTCCTACGAGCAGTACTTC.

The chain joins TRBV7-3 to TRBJ2-7; TRBD2 agrees at 7 bases. CDR1 and CDR2 from the germline V gene are SGHTA and FQGTGA. V lost 5 bases to trimming and J lost 6 bases; unmatched junction nucleotides: 7. The CDR3 has 13 residues. As DNA, the CDR3 is TGTGCCAGCAGCGACCCAGCGGGATCCGAGCAGTACTTC. The encoded protein is CASSDPAGSEQYF.

This clone has only a few counts. The V and J genes are TRBV27 and TRBJ2-7; tentatively, D is TRBD1 (6 bases). The CDR3 is made up of 15 amino acids. CDR1 and CDR2 (germline): MNHEY, SMNVEV (reference sequence). With 5 bases removed from V and 3 bases from J, the gap between germline ends came to 17 bases. The CDR3 DNA reads TGTGCCAGCAGTCCACCGGGACACGGTCTCTACGAGCAGTACTTC. Protein sequence: CASSPPGHGLYEQYF.

The chain couples TRBV3-1 (or the pseudogene TRBV3-2) to TRBJ2-2; D is tentatively TRBD1 or TRBD2 (7 bases each). CDR1 is LGHDT, CDR2 YNNKEL, per germline (reference sequence). V was shortened by 4 bases and J by 4 bases, with 16 bases between the two germline ends. CDR3 length: 16 residues. CDR3 in amino acids: CASSPGGGRGTGELFF. CDR3 coding DNA: TGTGCCAGCAGCCCAGGGGGGGGGCGAGGCACCGGGGAGCTGTTTTTT.

This clone was counted once. The J gene is TRBJ1-6, the V gene TRBV5-8; 10 bases fit TRBD1. CDR1 is SGHTS, CDR2 YDEGEE, per germline. CDR3 length: 16 residues. J gave up 5 bases and V 4 bases, and 6 bases lay outside the gene matches. The CDR3 loop reads CASSETGTGDNSPLHF. The CDR3 region has the DNA TGTGCCAGCAGCGAAACCGGGACAGGGGATAATTCACCCCTCCACTTT.

The rearrangement uses TRBV9 and TRBJ2-7; a possible D gene is TRBD2 (6 bases). The V and J ends lost 4 bases and 2 bases respectively, with 10 bases between them. This CDR3 has 13 residues. CDR1 is SGDLS, CDR2 YYNGEE, per germline. CDR3 nucleotides: TGTGCCAGCAGCCGGGACTTAGCCTACGAGCAGTACTTC. Its protein is CASSRDLAYEQYF.

This chain joins TRBV5-1 and TRBJ2-3, with TRBD2 matching 8 bases. This CDR3 has 16 residues. Germline assignment: CDR1 SGHRS and CDR2 YFSETQ. Unmatched junction bases numbered 8, after V lost 4 bases and J lost 1 base. The CDR3: CASSHGGAGGTDTQYF. The DNA for the CDR3 is TGCGCCAGCAGCCATGGGGGAGCGGGGGGCACAGATACGCAGTATTTT.

This chain uses TRBV5-6 with TRBJ1-6, with TRBD1 matching 7 bases. The V gene end was trimmed by 5 bases and the J gene end by 0 bases; junction bases not matched to a gene: 8. This CDR3 comprises 17 residues. The germline gives CDR1 SGHDT, CDR2 YYEEEE. The CDR3 DNA is TGTGCCAGCAGACCGGGACAGTCAAGCTCCTATAATTCACCCCTCCACTTT. Translated: CASRPGQSSSYNSPLHF.

The chain employs TRBV6-5 and TRBJ2-1; D is ambiguous. CDR1 is MNHEY, CDR2 SVGAGI, per germline. V lost 0 bases to trimming and J lost 3 bases, with 9 bases between them. This CDR3 region has 15 residues. The CDR3 coding sequence is TGTGCCAGCAGTTACTCGTGGGGAATCTACAATGAGCAGTTCTTC. Translating it yields CASSYSWGIYNEQFF.

This chain connects TRBV10-3 to TRBJ1-3; D remains ambiguous. This CDR3 is 15 amino acids long. The germline gives CDR1 ENHRY, CDR2 SYGVKD. The V gene lost 0 bases and the J gene lost 2 bases, with 8 bases spanning the gap. CDR3 sequence (DNA): TGTGCCATCAGTGAGTCCCGGTTCCCTGGAAACACCATATATTTT. Protein sequence: CAISESRFPGNTIYF.

The V and J genes are TRBV5-6 and TRBJ2-7; possible D gene TRBD1, 6 bases. V dropped 2 bases and J dropped 0 bases, with 15 bases sitting between them. Germline CDR1 SGHDT, CDR2 YYEEEE. The CDR3 length is 16 residues. The CDR3 loop is CASSLYGTSNSYEQYF. The CDR3 DNA is TGTGCCAGCAGCTTATACGGGACATCCAACTCCTACGAGCAGTACTTC. Full variable domain (remainder filled in from reference TRBV5-6 and TRBJ2-7): DAGVTQSPTHLIKTRGQQVTLRCSPKSGHDTVSWYQQALGQGPQFIFQYYEEEERQRGNFPDRFSGHQFPNYSSELNVNALLLGDSALYLCASSLYGTSNSYEQYFGPGTRLTVT.